This passage covers 25 T cell receptor beta chains from one sample sequenced in a study of control samples from healthy donors and cancer patients. Some clones are missing from TCRdb's copy, which holds only in-frame ones; the method was immunoSEQ multiplex PCR. This table holds about 140,000 clones, about nine tenths found once. What was sequenced was blood. The receptors derive from a woman under 40 in good health.

This clone was counted only a few times. The rearrangement uses TRBV7-9 and TRBJ1-1, with TRBD1 as a possible D gene (5 bases). The CDR3 contains 13 residues. Trimming left V 5 bases short and J 5 bases short, with 12 bases between. From germline, CDR1 is SEHNR and CDR2 FQNEAQ (reference sequence). CDR3 loop: CASSPGSNTEAFF. DNA for the CDR3: TGTGCCAGCAGCCCAGGGTCGAATACTGAAGCTTTCTTT.

The chain recombines TRBV2 with TRBJ2-7, with D perhaps TRBD1 (6 bases). V was trimmed by 8 bases and J by 6 bases, leaving 23 bases between them. Germline V gives CDR1 SNHLY, CDR2 FYNNEI. The CDR3 totals 15 residues. CDR3: CASGPRGPRGSEQYF. CDR3 nucleotide sequence: TGTGCCAGCGGGCCACGGGGCCCTAGGGGGTCCGAGCAGTACTTC.

The chain links TRBV4-1 to TRBJ2-1; 12 bases fit TRBD2. Per germline, CDR1 MGHRA and CDR2 YSYEKL. The CDR3 has 18 amino acids. V lost 5 bases, J lost 4 bases, and 12 bases stayed unmatched. CDR3 sequence (DNA): TGCGCCAGCAGCGACCAACTAGCGGGAGGCCCTATTTACAATGAGCAGTTCTTC. Its protein is CASSDQLAGGPIYNEQFF.

The genes are TRBV7-2 and TRBJ2-1, with D possibly matching TRBD2 (5 bases). The CDR3 extends over 12 amino acids. Trimming took 5 bases from V and 7 from J, leaving 9 bases between them. In germline, CDR1 is SGHTA, CDR2 FQGNSA. The CDR3 loop reads CASSLTTNEQFF. Here the CDR3 DNA reads TGTGCCAGCAGCCTGACTACAAATGAGCAGTTCTTC.

This clone was seen a single time. The chain combines TRBV5-1 with TRBJ2-7, with 10 bases matching TRBD2. This CDR3 contains 17 residues. The V gene end was trimmed by 1 base and the J gene end by 0 bases; junction bases not matched to a gene: 7. Germline CDR1 is SGHRS and CDR2 is YFSETQ. For the CDR3, the DNA is TGCGCCAGCAGCTTGTCTAGCGGGAGCGAGAGCTCCTACGAGCAGTACTTC. Protein product: CASSLSSGSESSYEQYF.

CDR3 nucleotide sequence: TGTGCCAGCAGCTTGCCTTTGAACACTGAAGCTTTCTTT. Its translation: CASSLPLNTEAFF. The genes are TRBV5-4 and TRBJ1-1; the D is unclear. This CDR3 spans 13 amino acids. Germline loops: CDR1 SGHNT, CDR2 YYREEE (reference sequence). V lost 1 base and J 0 bases, leaving 4 bases between the germline ends. Drawing the rest from reference TRBV5-4 and TRBJ1-1, the complete variable domain is ETGVTQSPTHLIKTRGQQVTLRCSSQSGHNTVSWYQQALGQGPQFIFQYYREEENGRGNFPPRFSGLQFPNYSSELNVNALELDDSALYLCASSLPLNTEAFFGQGTRLTVV.

The chain recombines TRBV30 with TRBJ1-1; TRBD1 is a possible D gene (6 bases). CDR3 length: 19 residues. V lost 2 bases and J lost 5, with 30 bases in between. Germline assignment: CDR1 GTSNPN and CDR2 SVGIG (reference sequence). The CDR3 sequence is CAWSYNPRGHQPRGTEAFF. CDR3 sequence (DNA): TGTGCCTGGAGTTATAATCCCAGGGGACACCAACCTCGGGGTACTGAAGCTTTCTTT.

The J gene is TRBJ2-5, the V gene TRBV12-2; the D call of TRBD1 is as the table states it, not checked on the DNA. TRBV12-2 is given as a pseudogene. There are 14 residues in the CDR3. The CDR3 bases are TGTGCAATAGGGAGTGAGGGACACGAAGAGACCCAGTACTTC. This codes for CAIGSEGHEETQYF.

The chain is built from TRBV11-2 and TRBJ2-7; D is uncertain. The CDR3 runs 14 residues. Deletions cut 0 bases from V and 3 bases from J, with 9 bases between. In germline, CDR1 is SGHAT, CDR2 FQNNGV. The CDR3 nucleotides are TGTGCCAGCAGCTTAGATGTACAGAGCTACGAGCAGTACTTC. Protein: CASSLDVQSYEQYF.

The gene calls are TRBV7-8 and TRBJ2-7; 9 bases line up with TRBD2. Germline CDR1 and CDR2: SGHVS and FQNEAQ. This CDR3 region has 15 residues. V trimming: 5 bases; J trimming: 3 bases; junction bases outside the gene matches: 8. The CDR3 coding sequence is TGTGCCAGCAGCCCGCGGACTAGCGAGAACTACGAGCAGTACTTC. It codes for CASSPRTSENYEQYF.

V and J are TRBV11-1 and TRBJ2-1, with 8 bases that match TRBD2. The V gene end was trimmed by 5 bases and the J gene end by 4 bases; junction bases not matched to a gene: 10. This CDR3 comprises 16 residues. Germline assignment: CDR1 SGHAT and CDR2 FQDESV (reference sequence). Here the CDR3 reads CASSGGPGGAYNEQFF. The CDR3 nucleotides read TGTGCCAGCAGCGGGGGCCCGGGAGGGGCATACAATGAGCAGTTCTTC.

The sample holds one count of this clone. CDR3 protein: CASSQGSQNPADTQYF. The CDR3 DNA reads as TGTGCCAGCAGCCAAGGTTCACAAAATCCCGCAGATACGCAGTATTTT. This rearrangement joins TRBV14 to TRBJ2-3; D is uncertain. The CDR3 length is 16 residues. CDR1 and CDR2 from the germline V gene are SGHDN and FVKESK. The V and J ends lost 1 base and 4 bases respectively, with 15 bases between them.

The chain carries TRBV18 and TRBJ1-5; the match to TRBD1 covers 12 bases. Germline lookup yields CDR1 KGHSH and CDR2 LQKENI. The length of the CDR3 is 15 residues. The trim removed 8 bases at V and 7 bases at J, leaving 9 bases unmatched. The CDR3 bases are TGTGCCAGCACTCCGGGACAGGGGGCGAGACAGCCCCAGCATTTT. The encoded protein is CASTPGQGARQPQHF.

The chain uses TRBV5-1 and TRBJ2-7; D uncertain. Trimming pared 0 bases from V and 3 bases from J, leaving 10 bases between. CDR3 size: 14 residues. Looked up from germline, CDR1 is SGHRS and CDR2 is YFSETQ. The CDR3 DNA is TGCGCCAGCAGCTTGGTGGCCCAGATCTACGAGCAGTACTTC. Translated: CASSLVAQIYEQYF.

The rearrangement joins TRBV19 to TRBJ2-3; possibly TRBD2 for D (5 bases). V shed 7 bases and J shed 6 bases, with 20 bases lying between them. CDR1 LNHDA and CDR2 SQIVND come from the germline V gene (reference sequence). The CDR3 sequence is 15 residues long. DNA of the CDR3: TGTGCCAGTACCCTAGCAGGTCGCCCCATCGATACGCAGTATTTT. Its translation: CASTLAGRPIDTQYF.

CDR3 in DNA: TGTGCCAGTAGTATAGGTAGCGGAGAGACCCAGTACTTC. Translation: CASSIGSGETQYF. The chain uses TRBV19 and TRBJ2-5; D perhaps matches TRBD2 (6 bases). Per the germline V gene, CDR1 is LNHDA and CDR2 is SQIVND (reference sequence). V was trimmed by 1 base and J by 4 bases, leaving 7 bases between them. The CDR3 has 13 residues.

V and J are TRBV7-9 and TRBJ2-5; D may be TRBD1 (5 bases). V lost 11 bases, J lost 8 bases, and 21 bases lay in between. The germline CDR1 and CDR2 sequences are SEHNR and FQNEAQ (reference sequence). There are 13 residues in the CDR3. Here the CDR3 reads CAGQKPLRDTQYF. In DNA form, the CDR3 reads TGTGCCGGACAAAAACCGCTTCGAGATACCCAGTACTTC.

The chain employs TRBV9 and TRBJ2-1; D perhaps matches TRBD1 (6 bases). The CDR3 loop spans 15 amino acids. Trimming removed 2 bases from V and 5 bases from J, with 14 bases in between. The V gene's germline CDR1 is SGDLS and CDR2 YYNGEE. Here the CDR3 reads CASSVSGGADNEQFF. The CDR3 coding sequence is TGTGCCAGCAGCGTGAGTGGGGGCGCGGACAATGAGCAGTTCTTC.

The chain is built from TRBV5-6 and TRBJ1-6; TRBD1 aligns across 12 bases. Germline-derived CDR1 and CDR2 are SGHDT and YYEEEE. V was clipped by 4 bases and J by 9 bases; unmatched bases: 5. This CDR3 has 15 residues. The CDR3 reads CASSAGDRGLSPLHF. The CDR3 region has the DNA TGTGCCAGCAGCGCCGGGGACAGGGGGCTTTCACCCCTCCACTTT.

This clone was found once. The CDR3 sequence is CASNPTDFNEKLFF. The CDR3, as DNA: TGTGCCAGCAATCCGACAGACTTTAATGAAAAACTGTTTTTT. The chain employs TRBV28 and TRBJ1-4, with D perhaps TRBD1 (5 bases). The germline V gene has CDR1 MDHEN and CDR2 SYDVKM. V lost 7 bases and J 4 bases, leaving 13 bases between the germline ends. The CDR3 loop spans 14 amino acids. The variable domain in full, completed from reference TRBV28 and TRBJ1-4, reads DVKVTQSSRYLVKRTGEKVFLECVQDMDHENMFWYRQDPGLGLRLIYFSYDVKMKEKGDIPEGYSVSREKKERFSLILESASTNQTSMYLCASNPTDFNEKLFFGSGTQLSVL.

The rearrangement links TRBV6-5 to TRBJ1-4; the D gene is possibly TRBD1 (5 bases). CDR1 MNHEY and CDR2 SVGAGI come from the germline V gene. The CDR3 contains 15 residues. Trimming took 2 bases from V and 8 from J, leaving 15 bases between them. CDR3 region: CASSYGGGVEEKLFF. For the CDR3, the DNA is TGTGCCAGCAGTTACGGTGGAGGGGTAGAAGAAAAACTGTTTTTT.

The rearrangement joins TRBV7-2 to TRBJ2-2; no firm D call. The ends were cut back, 2 bases at V and 2 bases at J, with 6 bases in the middle. The CDR3 spans 14 residues. From germline, CDR1 is SGHTA and CDR2 FQGNSA. The CDR3 DNA reads as TGTGCCAGCAGCTTATGGGTAAACACCGGGGAGCTGTTTTTT. This gives the protein CASSLWVNTGELFF.

The genes are TRBV7-9 and TRBJ2-7; D ambiguous. The germline V gene encodes CDR1 SEHNR and CDR2 FQNEAQ (reference sequence). V was trimmed by 4 bases and J by 0 bases, leaving 10 bases between them. The CDR3 extends over 14 amino acids. The CDR3 spells CASSSTQISYEQYF. The CDR3 DNA reads TGTGCCAGCAGCTCCACACAAATCTCCTACGAGCAGTACTTC.

V gene TRBV19 combines with J gene TRBJ1-5; D unresolved. V lost 1 base to trimming and J lost 3 bases, with 7 bases between them. Germline V lookup: CDR1 LNHDA, CDR2 SQIVND (reference sequence). The CDR3 spans 14 residues. This CDR3 is CASSIGATNQPQHF. The CDR3 nucleotides are TGTGCCAGTAGTATAGGGGCAACCAATCAGCCCCAGCATTTT.

The chain recombines TRBV11-2 with TRBJ1-3, with a weak D call TRBD1 (6 bases). Germline assignment: CDR1 SGHAT and CDR2 FQNNGV. The ends were cut back, 3 bases at V and 5 bases at J, with 14 bases in the middle. This CDR3 has 15 amino acids. The DNA of the CDR3 is TGTGCCAGCAGCTTCGAACAGGGACATAGAAACACCATATATTTT. The encoded protein is CASSFEQGHRNTIYF.